The clone carrying this T cell receptor (beta chain) has only a few counts. Germline lookup yields CDR1 SGHDN and CDR2 FVKESK. Trimming pared 5 bases from V and 6 bases from J, leaving 10 bases between. The CDR3 covers 12 residues. Naive CD8 cells, CD45RO-negative and positively selected for CCR7, excluded terminally differentiated effector memory CD45RA+ cells. The sample belongs to a study of shared clonotypes between healthy human individuals. Assay used: immunoSEQ multiplex PCR; TCRdb lists only in-frame clones, some missing. The sample lists 760,000 or so clones; 96% were seen once. Sequencing used naive CD8+ T cells sorted from blood. The TCR originated in a man between 25 and 39 years old in good health. The gene calls are TRBV14 and TRBJ1-1; D gene uncertain. The CDR3 here is CASSYPGPEAFF. In nucleotides, the CDR3 is TGTGCCAGCAGCTATCCCGGGCCTGAAGCTTTCTTT.